The 26 T cell receptor beta chains presented below share a single source sample, sequenced in a study of cytomegalovirus exposure and HLA in healthy donors. Use of 60 Vbeta and 13 Jbeta primers characterized the PCR. Method: immunoSEQ multiplex PCR; TCRdb's copy keeps in-frame clones and lacks some. The table has a few hundred thousand clones, around 80% seen once. The sequenced sample consisted of PBMCs. The receptors originated from a woman aged 60-75 years in good health and CMV-seropositive.

Written as DNA, the CDR3 is TGCGCCAGCAGCTTGTATGGGTCAGGCGCTGGAAACACCATATATTTT. As protein: CASSLYGSGAGNTIYF. The chain employs TRBV5-1 and TRBJ1-3; D not resolved. CDR1 SGHRS and CDR2 YFSETQ come from the germline V gene. The CDR3 length is 16 residues. V was pared by 1 base and J by 2 bases, with 13 bases between. The whole variable domain, filled in from reference TRBV5-1 and TRBJ1-3, reads KAGVTQTPRYLIKTRGQQVTLSCSPISGHRSVSWYQQTPGQGLQFLFEYFSETQRNKGNFPGRFSGRQFSNSRSEMNVSTLELGDSALYLCASSLYGSGAGNTIYFGEGSWLTVV.

The chain uses TRBV2 and TRBJ1-1, with D tentatively TRBD1 (5 bases). Germline assignment: CDR1 SNHLY and CDR2 FYNNEI. V shed 6 bases and J shed 4 bases, with 12 bases lying between them. The CDR3 sequence is 13 residues long. CDR3 sequence reads: CASRETASTEAFF. The CDR3 coding sequence is TGTGCCAGCAGGGAGACAGCGAGCACTGAAGCTTTCTTT.

A remark on this clone: This sample also contains other DNA sequences that code for the same CDR3. The chain recombines TRBV14 with TRBJ2-1; D not resolved. Trimming left V 3 bases short and J 4 bases short, with 7 bases between. The V gene's germline CDR1 is SGHDN and CDR2 FVKESK. The CDR3 covers 13 residues. The CDR3 region has the DNA TGTGCCAGCAGCCACGTACTATACAATGAGCAGTTCTTC. Protein product: CASSHVLYNEQFF.

The J gene is TRBJ2-7, the V gene TRBV28, with 8 bases that match TRBD2. The V gene end was trimmed by 5 bases and the J gene end by 3 bases; junction bases not matched to a gene: 3. Germline V gene sequence: CDR1 MDHEN, CDR2 SYDVKM. This CDR3 is 13 amino acids long. CDR3 nucleotides: TGTGCCAGCAGTAAGCGGGAGTTCTACGAGCAGTACTTC. Translation: CASSKREFYEQYF.

V gene TRBV18 combines with J gene TRBJ1-3; D is ambiguous. V was pared by 3 bases and J by 0 bases, with 12 bases between. The CDR3 is 16 residues long. Germline CDR1 is KGHSH and CDR2 is LQKENI. Written as DNA, the CDR3 is TGTGCCAGCTCACCGAATCCACCTACCTCTGGAAACACCATATATTTT. Protein: CASSPNPPTSGNTIYF.

The chain links TRBV29-1 to TRBJ2-7; 12 bases are a match to TRBD1. The V segment lost 6 bases and the J segment 2 bases; nucleotides outside the gene matches: 8. Per the germline V gene, CDR1 is SQVTM and CDR2 is ANQGSEA. The CDR3 consists of 15 residues. Here the CDR3 reads CSVETGTGGPYEQYF. The CDR3 nucleotides are TGCAGCGTGGAAACCGGGACAGGGGGCCCCTACGAGCAGTACTTC.

V gene TRBV30 combines with J gene TRBJ2-7, with 9 bases aligning to TRBD2. The CDR3 has 18 amino acids. J was trimmed by 4 bases and V by 0 bases; bases with no gene match: 16. Germline lookup yields CDR1 GTSNPN and CDR2 SVGIG (reference sequence). In DNA, the CDR3 is TGTGCCTGGAGTGTACGACAGGGTGGACTAGCGAGCATTTACGAGCAGTACTTC. Translated: CAWSVRQGGLASIYEQYF.

The chain carries TRBV5-1 and TRBJ1-2, with D possibly matching TRBD1 (6 bases). The ends were cut back, 4 bases at V and 5 bases at J, with 9 bases in the middle. This CDR3 has 12 residues. CDR1 is SGHRS and CDR2 is YFSETQ in the germline V gene. In DNA, the CDR3 is TGCGCCAGCAGCGGGAGGGGGTATGGCTACACCTTC. Translating it yields CASSGRGYGYTF. The entire variable domain, with the rest obtained from reference TRBV5-1 and TRBJ1-2, is as follows: KAGVTQTPRYLIKTRGQQVTLSCSPISGHRSVSWYQQTPGQGLQFLFEYFSETQRNKGNFPGRFSGRQFSNSRSEMNVSTLELGDSALYLCASSGRGYGYTFGSGTRLTVV.

This rearrangement joins TRBV4-1 to TRBJ2-1; 9 bases are a match to TRBD1. V dropped 1 base and J dropped 9; count of bases not matched to a gene: 7. CDR3 length: 15 residues. CDR1 and CDR2 (germline): MGHRA, YSYEKL. The CDR3 spells CASSQGDRVGAEQFF. In DNA form, the CDR3 reads TGCGCCAGCAGCCAAGGGGACAGGGTGGGCGCTGAGCAGTTCTTC.

The chain links TRBV28 to TRBJ2-3, with 10 bases fitting TRBD2. CDR1 is MDHEN, CDR2 SYDVKM, per germline. Trimming cost V 3 bases and J 2 bases; bases outside gene matches: 14. The length of the CDR3 is 19 residues. The CDR3 spells CASSLVGLANRGFTDTQYF. The CDR3, as DNA: TGTGCCAGCAGTTTGGTGGGACTAGCGAACAGGGGGTTCACAGATACGCAGTATTTT. The full variable domain, rest sourced from reference TRBV28 and TRBJ2-3, is DVKVTQSSRYLVKRTGEKVFLECVQDMDHENMFWYRQDPGLGLRLIYFSYDVKMKEKGDIPEGYSVSREKKERFSLILESASTNQTSMYLCASSLVGLANRGFTDTQYFGPGTRLTVL.

This chain links TRBV7-9 with TRBJ2-7; 7 bases are a match to TRBD2. Germline values: CDR1 SEHNR, CDR2 FQNEAQ (reference sequence). V shed 1 base, J shed 3 bases, and the junction held 3 bases outside the gene matches. The CDR3 runs to 14 residues. In DNA form, the CDR3 reads TGTGCCAGCAGCTTAGTGGGCGGGGGCTACGAGCAGTACTTC. Protein product: CASSLVGGGYEQYF.

This clone was observed a few times. The rearrangement joins TRBV4-1 to TRBJ1-3; 9 bases line up with TRBD1. The CDR3 has 15 residues. V was pared by 4 bases and J by 6 bases, with 7 bases of the junction left unmatched. Germline assignment: CDR1 MGHRA and CDR2 YSYEKL. The CDR3 loop is CASSRPGQGQNTIYF. In DNA, the CDR3 is TGCGCCAGCAGCCGACCGGGACAGGGCCAAAACACCATATATTTT.

V is TRBV4-2 and J is TRBJ2-7, with no clear D. The CDR3 is 15 residues long. CDR1 is LGHNA, CDR2 YNFKEQ, per germline. Trimming took 1 base from V and 0 from J, leaving 10 bases between them. For the CDR3, the DNA is TGTGCCAGCAGCCAAGCAACGGTCTCCTCCTACGAGCAGTACTTC. Its translation is CASSQATVSSYEQYF.

This clone came up once. The V gene is TRBV6-1, the J gene TRBJ1-5; D possibly corresponds to TRBD1 (5 bases). This CDR3 is built from 15 residues. V lost 6 bases and J 1 base, leaving 13 bases between the germline ends. The germline gives CDR1 MNHNS, CDR2 SASEGT. The CDR3 sequence is CASRPRGVSNQPQHF. CDR3 coding DNA: TGTGCCAGCAGACCCCGGGGGGTGAGCAATCAGCCCCAGCATTTT.

The J gene is TRBJ2-3, the V gene TRBV19, with 8 bases that match TRBD1. Germline lookup yields CDR1 LNHDA and CDR2 SQIVND (reference sequence). CDR3 length: 14 residues. With V trimmed by 5 bases and J by 4 bases, 5 bases remained unmatched. In DNA form, the CDR3 reads TGTGCCAGTAGTGGCGCAGGGGGCCCAGATACGCAGTATTTT. This translates into CASSGAGGPDTQYF.

This clone has only a few counts. This chain uses TRBV5-4 with TRBJ2-5; 9 nucleotides align to TRBD1. This CDR3 is built from 16 residues. Germline CDR1 and CDR2: SGHNT and YYREEE (reference sequence). The J segment lost 2 bases and the V segment lost 0 bases, leaving 5 bases of the junction unmatched. CDR3 region: CASSLDRGRGQETQYF. The CDR3 region has the DNA TGTGCCAGCAGCTTGGACAGGGGGCGCGGGCAAGAGACCCAGTACTTC.

The chain joins TRBV10-2 to TRBJ2-1; 7 bases are shared with TRBD2. With V trimmed by 6 bases and J by 4 bases, 3 bases remained unmatched. The CDR3 has 13 amino acids. Per germline, CDR1 WSHSY and CDR2 SAAADI. CDR3 nucleotide sequence: TGCGCCAGCAGCCTAGCGGCTTACAATGAGCAGTTCTTC. Its translation: CASSLAAYNEQFF.

V usage is TRBV7-9 and J usage is TRBJ1-1; D is uncertain. CDR1 is SEHNR, CDR2 FQNEAQ, per germline (reference sequence). Trimming took 7 bases from V and 10 from J, leaving 13 bases between them. The CDR3 spans 11 residues. CDR3 region: CASTPDSGAFF. CDR3 bases: TGTGCCAGCACCCCCGACTCCGGAGCTTTCTTT.

This chain joins TRBV7-2 and TRBJ1-4; D ambiguous. Germline V lookup: CDR1 SGHTA, CDR2 FQGNSA. Trimming shortened V by 5 bases and J by 0 bases, and 13 bases separated the two germline ends. The length of the CDR3 is 16 residues. This CDR3 reads CASSLGWAATNEKLFF. The CDR3, as DNA: TGTGCCAGCAGCCTTGGGTGGGCAGCAACTAATGAAAAACTGTTTTTT.

This clone turned up a few times. This rearrangement joins TRBV9 to TRBJ1-2; no clear D gene. The ends were cut back, 0 bases at V and 4 bases at J, with 16 bases in the middle. CDR1 is SGDLS and CDR2 is YYNGEE in the germline V gene. The CDR3 totals 16 residues. In DNA form, the CDR3 reads TGTGCCAGCAGCGTAGGGAGGGAATGGCGGAGCTATGGCTACACCTTC. It encodes CASSVGREWRSYGYTF.

For the CDR3, the DNA is TGTGCCAGTTCGGACGGGGAGTTGCCCCAGCATTTT. As protein: CASSDGELPQHF. This chain connects TRBV19 to TRBJ1-5; D ambiguous. This CDR3 comprises 12 residues. The ends were cut back, 8 bases at V and 9 bases at J, with 14 bases in the middle. Germline CDR1 is LNHDA and CDR2 is SQIVND (reference sequence).

The rearrangement links TRBV5-4 to TRBJ1-2, with a weak D call TRBD1 (6 bases). Germline CDR1 and CDR2: SGHNT and YYREEE (reference sequence). Deletions cut 2 bases from V and 2 bases from J, with 13 bases between. The CDR3 contains 15 residues. CDR3: CASSFYRELNYGYTF. The CDR3 DNA follows: TGTGCCAGCAGCTTTTACAGGGAGCTCAACTATGGCTACACCTTC.

This chain uses TRBV7-3 with TRBJ2-2; tentative D call: TRBD2 (5 bases). The CDR3 contains 14 residues. V lost 5 bases to trimming and J lost 6 bases, with 13 bases between them. Per germline, CDR1 SGHTA and CDR2 FQGTGA. CDR3 sequence: CASSLTGGPGELFF. CDR3 sequence (DNA): TGTGCCAGCAGCCTTACTGGAGGCCCCGGGGAGCTGTTTTTT.

The gene calls are TRBV6-5 and TRBJ2-7; a possible D gene is TRBD2 (6 bases). This CDR3 is 12 amino acids long. Germline CDR1 reads MNHEY; CDR2 reads SVGAGI. V was pared by 0 bases and J by 6 bases, with 6 bases between. The CDR3: CASSYSRGEQYF. For the CDR3, the DNA is TGTGCCAGCAGTTACTCGCGGGGCGAGCAGTACTTC.

The chain employs TRBV6-6 and TRBJ1-2; 10 nucleotides align to TRBD1. Per the germline V gene, CDR1 is MNHNY and CDR2 is SVGAGI (reference sequence). After removal of 6 bases from V and 8 bases from J, the junction contained 9 bases not matched to a gene. The CDR3 runs to 14 residues. For the CDR3, the DNA is TGTGCCAGCAGACTCGACAGGGGGCTGAAGGGCTACACCTTC. Protein product: CASRLDRGLKGYTF.

The V gene is TRBV6-1, the J gene TRBJ2-5; TRBD1 agrees at 7 bases. The CDR3 totals 15 residues. Trimming took 4 bases from V and 1 from J; bases not matched to a gene: 6. Looked up from germline, CDR1 is MNHNS and CDR2 is SASEGT. The CDR3, as DNA: TGTGCCAGCAGTGCGGGACAGCCAGGCCAAGAGACCCAGTACTTC. It is translated as CASSAGQPGQETQYF.